The clone carrying this T cell receptor beta chain has only a few counts. Its antigen is not identified. The V and J ends lost 3 bases and 0 bases respectively, with 3 bases between them. CDR3 size: 13 residues. TCRdb re-analysed the 5' RACE reads in MiXCR, keeping a single row per CDR3 protein. The data hold 510,000 or so distinct CDR3 sequences, with less than 20% observed a single time. The sample is drawn from a study of T cells after yellow fever vaccination. Study results and limitations: Post-booster repertoires contained most primary-vaccination clones again (about 95% CD4, 88% CD8). Clonotype sharing between CD4 and CD8 compartments was small.

Sequenced here: PBMCs, sampled 15 days after the yellow fever booster vaccination. This clonotype originated in a man aged 25 to 45 who received the YFV17D yellow fever vaccine. This chain connects TRBV12-3 or TRBV12-4 to TRBJ2-4; D uncertain. DNA of the CDR3: TGTGCCAGCAGTTTGAAAGCCAAAAACATTCAGTACTTC. Translation gives CASSLKAKNIQYF.